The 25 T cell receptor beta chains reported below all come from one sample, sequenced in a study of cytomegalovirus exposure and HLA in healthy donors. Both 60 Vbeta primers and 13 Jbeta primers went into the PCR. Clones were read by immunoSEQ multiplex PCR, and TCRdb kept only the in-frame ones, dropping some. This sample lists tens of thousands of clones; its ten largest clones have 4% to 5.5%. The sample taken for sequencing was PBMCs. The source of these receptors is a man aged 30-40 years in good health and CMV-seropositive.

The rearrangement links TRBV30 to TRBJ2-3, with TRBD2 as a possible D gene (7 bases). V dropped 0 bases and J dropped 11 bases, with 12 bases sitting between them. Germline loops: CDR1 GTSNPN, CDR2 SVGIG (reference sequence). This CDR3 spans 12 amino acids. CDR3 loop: CAWSVEGGKQYF. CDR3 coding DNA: TGTGCCTGGAGTGTCGAGGGGGGGAAGCAGTATTTT.

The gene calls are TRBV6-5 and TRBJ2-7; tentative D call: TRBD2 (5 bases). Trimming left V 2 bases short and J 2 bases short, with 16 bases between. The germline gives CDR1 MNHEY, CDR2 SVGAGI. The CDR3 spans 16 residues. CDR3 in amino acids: CASSYEGRGSPYEQYF. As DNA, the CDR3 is TGTGCCAGCAGTTACGAGGGCAGAGGCTCGCCCTACGAGCAGTACTTC.

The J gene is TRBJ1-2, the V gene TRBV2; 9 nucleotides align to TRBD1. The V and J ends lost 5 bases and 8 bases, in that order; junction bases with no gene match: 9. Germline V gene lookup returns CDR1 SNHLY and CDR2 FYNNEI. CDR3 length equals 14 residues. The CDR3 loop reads CASSTSGTGYGYTF. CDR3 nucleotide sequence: TGTGCCAGCAGTACCTCCGGGACAGGGTACGGCTACACCTTC.

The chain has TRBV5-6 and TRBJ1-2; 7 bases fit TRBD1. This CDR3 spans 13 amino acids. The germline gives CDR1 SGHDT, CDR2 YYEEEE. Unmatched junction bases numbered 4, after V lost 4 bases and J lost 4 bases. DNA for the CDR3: TGTGCCAGCAGCATACAGGGGTCCTATGGCTACACCTTC. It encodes CASSIQGSYGYTF.

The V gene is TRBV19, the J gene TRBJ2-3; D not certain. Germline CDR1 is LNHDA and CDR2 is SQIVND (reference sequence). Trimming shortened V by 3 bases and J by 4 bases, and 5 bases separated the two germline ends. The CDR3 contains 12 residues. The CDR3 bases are TGTGCCAGTAGTATGAGTGCAGATACGCAGTATTTT. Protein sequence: CASSMSADTQYF.

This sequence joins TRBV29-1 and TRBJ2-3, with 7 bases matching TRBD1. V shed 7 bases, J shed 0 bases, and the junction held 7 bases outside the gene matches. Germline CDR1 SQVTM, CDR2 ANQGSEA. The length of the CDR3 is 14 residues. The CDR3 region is CSAWTGFSTDTQYF. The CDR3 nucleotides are TGCAGCGCCTGGACAGGTTTTAGCACAGATACGCAGTATTTT.

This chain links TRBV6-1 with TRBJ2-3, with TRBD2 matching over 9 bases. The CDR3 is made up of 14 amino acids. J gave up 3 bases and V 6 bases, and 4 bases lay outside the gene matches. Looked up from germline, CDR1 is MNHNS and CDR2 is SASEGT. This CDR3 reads CASRRLAGTDTQYF. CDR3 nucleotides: TGTGCCAGCAGGAGGCTAGCGGGGACAGATACGCAGTATTTT.

The CDR3 is CASLYDRSRNSPLHF. CDR3 in DNA: TGTGCCAGCCTATACGACAGGTCCCGTAATTCACCCCTCCACTTT. V is TRBV2 and J is TRBJ1-6; D perhaps matches TRBD1 (6 bases). Trimming pared 8 bases from V and 6 bases from J, leaving 17 bases between. The germline CDR1 and CDR2 sequences are SNHLY and FYNNEI. The CDR3 totals 15 residues.

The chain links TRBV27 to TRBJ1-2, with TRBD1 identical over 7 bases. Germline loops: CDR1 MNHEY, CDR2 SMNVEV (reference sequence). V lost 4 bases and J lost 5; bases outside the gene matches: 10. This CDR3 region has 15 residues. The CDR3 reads CASSSSRTGLYGYTF. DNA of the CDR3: TGTGCCAGCAGTTCCTCGAGGACAGGCCTTTATGGCTACACCTTC.

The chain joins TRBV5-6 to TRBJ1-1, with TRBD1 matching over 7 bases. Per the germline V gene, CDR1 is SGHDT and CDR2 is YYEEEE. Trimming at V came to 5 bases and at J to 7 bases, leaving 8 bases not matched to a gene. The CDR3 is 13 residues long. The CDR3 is CASSFGQDLEAFF. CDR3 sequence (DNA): TGTGCCAGCAGTTTTGGACAGGACCTTGAAGCTTTCTTT.

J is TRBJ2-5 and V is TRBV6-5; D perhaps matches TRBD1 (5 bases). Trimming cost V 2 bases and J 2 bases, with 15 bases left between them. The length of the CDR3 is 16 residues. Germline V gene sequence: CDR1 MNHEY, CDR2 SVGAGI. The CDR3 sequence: CASSYDYSQAQETQYF. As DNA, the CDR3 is TGTGCCAGCAGTTACGATTATTCACAGGCACAAGAGACCCAGTACTTC.

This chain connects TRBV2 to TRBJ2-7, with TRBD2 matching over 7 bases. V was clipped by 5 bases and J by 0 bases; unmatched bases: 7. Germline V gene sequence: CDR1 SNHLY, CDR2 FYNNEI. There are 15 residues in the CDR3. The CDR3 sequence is CASSFWLAGSYEQYF. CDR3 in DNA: TGTGCCAGCAGTTTTTGGTTAGCGGGCTCCTACGAGCAGTACTTC.

The CDR3 protein is CASSARTSGGTDTQYF. CDR3 bases: TGTGCCAGCAGCGCTAGGACTAGCGGGGGCACAGATACGCAGTATTTT. The rearrangement uses TRBV7-8 and TRBJ2-3; 12 bases match TRBD2. CDR1 and CDR2 (germline): SGHVS, FQNEAQ. Trimming cost V 5 bases and J 1 base; bases outside gene matches: 4. The CDR3 loop spans 16 amino acids. The full variable domain, completed using reference TRBV7-8 and TRBJ2-3, is GAGVSQSPRYKVAKRGQDVALRCDPISGHVSLFWYQQALGQGPEFLTYFQNEAQLDKSGLPSDRFFAERPEGSVSTLKIQRTQQEDSAVYLCASSARTSGGTDTQYFGPGTRLTVL.

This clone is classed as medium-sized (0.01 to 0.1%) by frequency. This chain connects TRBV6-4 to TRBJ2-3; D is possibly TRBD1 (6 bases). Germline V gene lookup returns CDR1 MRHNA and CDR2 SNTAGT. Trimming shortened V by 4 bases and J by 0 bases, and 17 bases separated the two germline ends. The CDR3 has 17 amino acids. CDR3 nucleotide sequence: TGTGCCAGCAGTGCCATAAACGGGACAACTAGCACAGATACGCAGTATTTT. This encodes CASSAINGTTSTDTQYF.

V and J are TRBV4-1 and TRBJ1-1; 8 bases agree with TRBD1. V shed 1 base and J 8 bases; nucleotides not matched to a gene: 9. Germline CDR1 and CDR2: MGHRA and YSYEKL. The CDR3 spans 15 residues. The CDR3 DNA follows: TGCGCCAGCAGCCAAGCGGACAGGGATACCGTCGAAGCTTTCTTT. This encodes CASSQADRDTVEAFF.

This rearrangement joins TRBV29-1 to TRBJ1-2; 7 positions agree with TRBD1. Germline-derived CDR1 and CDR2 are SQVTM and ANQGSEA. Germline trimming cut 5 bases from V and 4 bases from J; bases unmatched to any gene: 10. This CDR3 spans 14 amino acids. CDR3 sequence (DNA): TGCAGCGTTTCGACAGGGATTCTGGGCTATGGCTACACCTTC. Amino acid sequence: CSVSTGILGYGYTF.

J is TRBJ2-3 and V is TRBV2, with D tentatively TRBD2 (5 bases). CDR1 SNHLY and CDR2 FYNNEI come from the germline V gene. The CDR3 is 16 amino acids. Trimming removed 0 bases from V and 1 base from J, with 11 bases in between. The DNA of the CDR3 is TGTGCCAGCAGTGAAGCGTTTGGAGGACGCACAGATACGCAGTATTTT. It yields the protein CASSEAFGGRTDTQYF.

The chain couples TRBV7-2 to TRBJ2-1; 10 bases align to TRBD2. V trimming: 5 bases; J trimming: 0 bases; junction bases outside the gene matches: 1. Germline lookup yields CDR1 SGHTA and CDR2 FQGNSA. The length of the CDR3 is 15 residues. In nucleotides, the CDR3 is TGTGCCAGCAGCGCTAGCGGGAGCTCCTACAATGAGCAGTTCTTC. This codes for CASSASGSSYNEQFF.

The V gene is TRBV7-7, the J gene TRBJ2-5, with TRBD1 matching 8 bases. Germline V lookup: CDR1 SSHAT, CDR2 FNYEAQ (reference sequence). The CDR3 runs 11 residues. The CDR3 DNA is TGTGCTAGCGGACAGGGAGAGACCCAGTACTTC. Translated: CASGQGETQYF. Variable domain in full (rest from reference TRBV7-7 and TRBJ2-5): GAGVSQSPRYKVTKRGQDVTLRCDPISSHATLYWYQQALGQGPEFLTYFNYEAQPDKSGLPSDRFSAERPEGSISTLTIQRTEQRDSAMYRCASGQGETQYFGPGTRLLVL.

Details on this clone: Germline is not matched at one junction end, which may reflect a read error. CDR3 loop: CASAPQAGQGNTEAFF. The DNA for the CDR3 is TGTGCCAGCGCACCACAGGCAGGGCAAGGGAACACTGAAGCTTTCTTT. The rearrangement links TRBV18 to TRBJ1-1; TRBD1 might be the D (5 bases). In germline, CDR1 is KGHSH, CDR2 LQKENI. The CDR3 consists of 16 residues.

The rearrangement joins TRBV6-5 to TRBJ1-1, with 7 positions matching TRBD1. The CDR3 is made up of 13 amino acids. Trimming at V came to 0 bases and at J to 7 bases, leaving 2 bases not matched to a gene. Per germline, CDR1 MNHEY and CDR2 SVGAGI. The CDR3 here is CASSYSQGVEAFF. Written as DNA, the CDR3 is TGTGCCAGCAGTTACTCCCAGGGGGTTGAAGCTTTCTTT.

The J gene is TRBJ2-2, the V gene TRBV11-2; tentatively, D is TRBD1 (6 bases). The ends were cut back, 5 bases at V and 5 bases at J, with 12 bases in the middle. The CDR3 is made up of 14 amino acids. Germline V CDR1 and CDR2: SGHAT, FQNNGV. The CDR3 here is CASSPNRVTGELFF. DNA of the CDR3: TGTGCCAGCAGCCCAAACAGGGTTACCGGGGAGCTGTTTTTT.

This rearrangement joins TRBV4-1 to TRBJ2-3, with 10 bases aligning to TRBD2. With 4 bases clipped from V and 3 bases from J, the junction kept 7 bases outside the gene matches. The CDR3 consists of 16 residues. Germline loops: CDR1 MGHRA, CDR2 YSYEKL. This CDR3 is CASSLRPTSGTDTQYF. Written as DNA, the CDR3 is TGCGCCAGCAGCCTAAGGCCGACTAGCGGGACAGATACGCAGTATTTT.

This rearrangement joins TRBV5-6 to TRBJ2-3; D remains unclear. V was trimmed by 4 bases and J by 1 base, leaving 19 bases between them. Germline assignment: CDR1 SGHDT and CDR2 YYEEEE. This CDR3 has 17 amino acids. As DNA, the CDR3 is TGTGCCAGCAGCCCCCCCGTTGGGCATAAAGGCACAGATACGCAGTATTTT. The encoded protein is CASSPPVGHKGTDTQYF.

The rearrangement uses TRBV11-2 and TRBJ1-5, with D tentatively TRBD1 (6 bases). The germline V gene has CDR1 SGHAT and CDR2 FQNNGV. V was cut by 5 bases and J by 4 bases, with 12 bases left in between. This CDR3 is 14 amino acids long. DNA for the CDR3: TGTGCCAGCAGCCCTACAGGGAATAATCAGCCCCAGCATTTT. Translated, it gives CASSPTGNNQPQHF.